What follows are 4 T cell receptor beta chains derived from one specimen sequenced in a study of shared clonotypes between healthy human individuals. Sequencing used immunoSEQ multiplex PCR; TCRdb keeps in-frame clones, though not all of them. The table records about 2.4 million clones, more than 85% of them present only once. The sample was naive CD4+ T cells from PBMCs. Subset in this sample: CD45RA+ positively selected. All receptors come from a man in his late teens or twenties in good health. Some clones in this sample may be carry-over from other donors' samples.

As DNA, the CDR3 is TGTGCCAGCAGCCGAGACCACGGGGGAACCGGGGAGCTGTTTTTT. It is translated as CASSRDHGGTGELFF. The chain uses TRBV27 and TRBJ2-2, with a tentative D call TRBD2 (6 bases). The length of the CDR3 is 15 residues. V shed 6 bases and J shed 5 bases, with 16 bases lying between them. Per germline, CDR1 MNHEY and CDR2 SMNVEV (reference sequence).

The chain uses TRBV5-1 and TRBJ2-4; TRBD1 matches 7 bases. CDR1 is SGHRS and CDR2 is YFSETQ in the germline V gene. The junction had 4 bases not matched to a gene; V was cut back by 4 bases and J by 3 bases. This CDR3 spans 14 amino acids. The CDR3 reads CASSLRTGKNIQYF. The CDR3 DNA is TGCGCCAGCAGCCTCCGGACAGGCAAAAACATTCAGTACTTC.

The J gene is TRBJ2-2, the V gene TRBV27; D tentatively reads TRBD1 or TRBD2 (5 bases each). CDR3 size: 16 residues. Between the trimmed V and J ends, which lost 2 bases and 0 bases, there was a span of 10 bases. CDR1 MNHEY and CDR2 SMNVEV come from the germline V gene (reference sequence). CDR3 nucleotide sequence: TGTGCCAGCAGTTTAGTGGGGACCACGAACACCGGGGAGCTGTTTTTT. It is translated as CASSLVGTTNTGELFF.

The rearrangement joins TRBV4-1 to TRBJ2-2; D not resolved. The CDR3 length is 13 residues. CDR1 is MGHRA and CDR2 is YSYEKL in the germline V gene. The V and J ends lost 1 base and 7 bases respectively, with 7 bases between them. The CDR3 is CASSQALGGELFF. CDR3 DNA: TGCGCCAGCAGCCAAGCGTTGGGCGGGGAGCTGTTTTTT.